The rows below give T cell receptor beta chains drawn from one sample of a study of T cell responses to AZD1222 COVID-19 vaccine. The assay was immunoSEQ multiplex PCR, and TCRdb's table has in-frame clones only and misses some. The table has 110,000 to 150,000 clones, 92% seen once; the top ten hold around 3.3%. Material: peripheral blood, obtained 28 days after the second AZD1222 dose. Source of these receptors: an adult who received the AZD1222 COVID-19 vaccine. CDR3s include the opening cysteine and the closing phenylalanine or tryptophan. The order of the fields is CDR3 protein, CDR3 DNA, V gene, D gene, clone size, J gene. The D gene is left open where the match is weak. Size is stated for part of the rows, as once, few or many counts, or as a class when the clone is expanded.

CASSRGLYNEQFF,TGCGCCAGCAGCAGGGGGTTATACAATGAGCAGTTCTTC,TRBV4-3,-,-,TRBJ2-1
CASSQGPDVPREQFF,TGTGCCAGCAGTCAAGGACCGGACGTCCCTAGAGAGCAGTTCTTC,TRBV27,-,-,TRBJ2-1
CASSRAGRSTGELFF,TGTGCCAGCAGCCGGGCGGGAAGGAGCACCGGGGAGCTGTTTTTT,TRBV6-2/TRBV6-3,-,-,TRBJ2-2
CASSLAWTSGSTDTQYF,TGTGCCAGCAGCTTAGCGTGGACTAGCGGCAGCACAGATACGCAGTATTTT,TRBV7-8,TRBD2,-,TRBJ2-3
CASSLGRYGYTF,TGTGCCAGCAGTTTGGGGAGATATGGCTACACCTTC,TRBV28,-,-,TRBJ1-2
CASSEVLSRAEQYF,TGTGCCAGCAGTGAAGTTCTTAGCAGAGCCGAGCAGTACTTC,TRBV2,-,-,TRBJ2-7
CASSEGVAQPQHF,TGTGCCAGCAGTGAAGGGGTTGCTCAGCCCCAGCATTTT,TRBV2,-,-,TRBJ1-5
CASSQDSREQYF,TGTGCCAGCAGCCAAGATAGTCGGGAGCAGTACTTC,TRBV14,-,-,TRBJ2-7
CASSQGGGINQPQHF,TGCGCCAGCAGCCAAGGAGGAGGAATCAATCAGCCCCAGCATTTT,TRBV5-1,-,-,TRBJ1-5
CASSPPGRDTQYF,TGTGCCAGCTCACCACCGGGAAGGGATACGCAGTATTTT,TRBV18,-,-,TRBJ2-3
CASSLAWGGTDTQYF,TGCGCCAGCAGCTTGGCGTGGGGAGGAACAGATACGCAGTATTTT,TRBV5-1,-,-,TRBJ2-3
CASSYKGGNPTDTQYF,TGTGCCAGCAGCTACAAGGGGGGGAACCCCACAGATACGCAGTATTTT,TRBV9,-,-,TRBJ2-3
CASSPGQDYGYTF,TGTGCCAGCAGCCCTGGACAGGACTATGGCTACACCTTC,TRBV7-9,TRBD1,-,TRBJ1-2
CASSKTGGFTQPQHF,TGTGCCAGCAGCAAGACAGGGGGCTTCACTCAGCCCCAGCATTTT,TRBV28,TRBD1,-,TRBJ1-5
CASSPQRQGTEAFF,TGTGCCAGCTCACCACAGAGACAGGGGACTGAAGCTTTCTTT,TRBV18,TRBD1,few,TRBJ1-1
CASSFRGTSGLYNEQFF,TGTGCCAGCAGTTTCCGTGGGACTAGCGGGCTGTACAATGAGCAGTTCTTC,TRBV27,TRBD2,-,TRBJ2-1
CASSYTGAKNIQYF,TGTGCCAGCAGTTACACGGGAGCCAAAAACATTCAGTACTTC,TRBV6-2/TRBV6-3,-,-,TRBJ2-4
CASSEVNQPQHF,TGTGCCAGTAGTGAGGTCAATCAGCCCCAGCATTTT,TRBV19,-,-,TRBJ1-5
CASSLRQGAGYTF,TGTGCCAGCAGCTTAAGGCAGGGGGCTGGCTACACCTTC,TRBV11-2,TRBD1,-,TRBJ1-2
CASSEYRDNEQFF,TGTGCCAGCAGCGAGTATAGAGACAATGAGCAGTTCTTC,TRBV9,-,-,TRBJ2-1
CASPTGNYGYTF,TGTGCCTCCCCGACAGGGAACTATGGCTACACCTTC,TRBV30,TRBD1,-,TRBJ1-2
CAWSVQGAGELFF,TGTGCCTGGAGTGTACAGGGAGCCGGGGAGCTGTTTTTT,TRBV30,-,-,TRBJ2-2
CASSFRGQTTEAFF,TGTGCCAGCAGTTTCAGGGGACAGACCACTGAAGCTTTCTTT,TRBV28,TRBD1,-,TRBJ1-1
CASSPPRANYGYTF,TGTGCCAGCAGCCCCCCGAGGGCTAACTATGGCTACACCTTC,TRBV9,-,-,TRBJ1-2
CASSLMDDHPYNEQFF,TGCGCCAGCAGCTTGATGGACGATCACCCCTACAATGAGCAGTTCTTC,TRBV5-1,-,-,TRBJ2-1
CASKVWGQQAFF,TGTGCCAGCAAAGTGTGGGGACAACAAGCTTTCTTT,TRBV28,-,-,TRBJ1-1
CASTEGYNEQFF,TGTGCCAGCACCGAAGGGTACAATGAGCAGTTCTTC,TRBV6-5,-,-,TRBJ2-1
CSVPGSAPMNTEAFF,TGCAGCGTGCCGGGGTCAGCGCCTATGAACACTGAAGCTTTCTTT,TRBV29-1,-,-,TRBJ1-1
CASSLAGDIDYGYTF,TGTGCCAGCAGCTTAGCTGGCGATATTGACTATGGCTACACCTTC,TRBV7-2,-,-,TRBJ1-2
CASSLWGGERLRTDTQYF,TGTGCCAGCAGTTTATGGGGGGGGGAGAGGCTTCGCACAGATACGCAGTATTTT,TRBV28,TRBD2,-,TRBJ2-3
CASSHSGLGSIDEQFF,TGTGCCAGCAGCCATAGCGGGCTTGGGTCAATTGATGAGCAGTTCTTC,TRBV6-2/TRBV6-3,TRBD2,-,TRBJ2-1
CASNLGGVRNEQFF,TGTGCCAGCAACCTCGGGGGTGTGAGAAATGAGCAGTTCTTC,TRBV28,-,-,TRBJ2-1
CATDRGRQNNEQFF,TGTGCCACCGACCGGGGACGTCAAAACAATGAGCAGTTCTTC,TRBV19,-,-,TRBJ2-1
CASSPWAGGASNEQFF,TGTGCCAGCAGCCCGTGGGCGGGAGGGGCTTCTAATGAGCAGTTCTTC,TRBV7-9,TRBD2,once,TRBJ2-1
CASTPTSHLTYEQYF,TGTGCCAGTACCCCGACTAGCCACCTAACCTACGAGCAGTACTTC,TRBV19,TRBD2,-,TRBJ2-7
CASTSGGLNYGYTF,TGTGCCAGCACCTCGGGCGGGCTTAACTATGGCTACACCTTC,TRBV28,-,-,TRBJ1-2
CAISREGGQGMSNQPQHF,TGTGCCATCAGTAGAGAAGGCGGGCAGGGGATGAGCAATCAGCCCCAGCATTTT,TRBV10-3,-,-,TRBJ1-5
CASSGGRGEQYF,TGTGCCAGCAGCGGTGGAAGGGGTGAGCAGTACTTC,TRBV5-6,-,once,TRBJ2-7
CASSYNAGNTEAFF,TGTGCCAGCAGTTACAATGCAGGGAACACTGAAGCTTTCTTT,TRBV6-2/TRBV6-3,-,-,TRBJ1-1